These 24 T cell receptor beta chains were all obtained from the same sample, sequenced in a study of CD8+ T cells in alopecia areata. cDNA serving as the sequencing template came from extracted, reverse transcribed RNA. Clones were read by immunoSEQ multiplex PCR, and TCRdb kept only the in-frame ones, dropping some. Among 170,000 or so clones, over 55% were seen once, and the ten largest hold more than 1.5%. Sequences were derived from CD4+ T cells sorted from blood, sampled at week 0. The receptors come from a human donor with alopecia areata.

The rearrangement joins TRBV27 to TRBJ2-7; D is unclear. Trimming cost V 2 bases and J 2 bases, with 10 bases left between them. Looked up from germline, CDR1 is MNHEY and CDR2 is SMNVEV (reference sequence). The CDR3 length is 14 residues. CDR3 in DNA: TGTGCCAGCAGTTTACTAAGACCTCCCTACGAGCAGTACTTC. This gives the protein CASSLLRPPYEQYF.

This clone was observed many times. The CDR3 nucleotides read TGTGCCAGCAGCCCTGATGCCCAAAATTCACCCCTCCACTTT. Translation gives CASSPDAQNSPLHF. The chain recombines TRBV7-9 with TRBJ1-6; D gene uncertain. Looked up from germline, CDR1 is SEHNR and CDR2 is FQNEAQ (reference sequence). V was trimmed by 5 bases and J by 7 bases, leaving 12 bases between them. The CDR3 length is 14 residues.

The V call is TRBV5-1, the J call TRBJ2-2, with D maybe TRBD1 (5 bases). Trimming took 3 bases from V and 2 from J, leaving 17 bases between them. There are 17 residues in the CDR3. CDR1 and CDR2 (germline): SGHRS, YFSETQ. Here the CDR3 reads CASSSEGVPGNTGELFF. The CDR3 region has the DNA TGCGCCAGCAGCTCCGAAGGGGTCCCCGGCAACACCGGGGAGCTGTTTTTT. The full variable domain, in which reference TRBV5-1 and TRBJ2-2 provide the parts outside the CDR3, is KAGVTQTPRYLIKTRGQQVTLSCSPISGHRSVSWYQQTPGQGLQFLFEYFSETQRNKGNFPGRFSGRQFSNSRSEMNVSTLELGDSALYLCASSSEGVPGNTGELFFGEGSRLTVL.

This clone was found once. Here the CDR3 DNA reads TGTGCCAGCAGCTTAGGAACTGTAGAAGAGACCCAGTACTTC. Protein product: CASSLGTVEETQYF. The V and J genes are TRBV11-2 and TRBJ2-5; no clear D. Per the germline V gene, CDR1 is SGHAT and CDR2 is FQNNGV. This CDR3 spans 14 amino acids. V gave up 1 base and J gave up 3 bases, with 9 bases separating them.

Of note for this clone: Other nucleotide sequences in the sample specify the same CDR3. The V gene is TRBV4-3, the J gene TRBJ2-6; no clear D gene. V was cut by 0 bases and J by 2 bases, with 2 bases left in between. CDR1 LGHNA and CDR2 YSLEER come from the germline V gene. The CDR3 runs 14 residues. CDR3 sequence reads: CASSQDPGANVLTF. The CDR3 region has the DNA TGCGCCAGCAGCCAAGACCCTGGGGCCAACGTCCTGACTTTC.

The rearrangement links TRBV5-1 to TRBJ2-4; D remains unclear. Germline V gene sequence: CDR1 SGHRS, CDR2 YFSETQ. The CDR3 has 11 amino acids. Trimming cost V 6 bases and J 3 bases, with 4 bases left between them. In nucleotides, the CDR3 is TGCGCCAGCAATGACAAAAACATTCAGTACTTC. It translates to CASNDKNIQYF. The entire variable domain, with the rest obtained from reference TRBV5-1 and TRBJ2-4, is as follows: KAGVTQTPRYLIKTRGQQVTLSCSPISGHRSVSWYQQTPGQGLQFLFEYFSETQRNKGNFPGRFSGRQFSNSRSEMNVSTLELGDSALYLCASNDKNIQYFGAGTRLSVL.

V and J are TRBV18 and TRBJ2-7; possible D gene TRBD2, 6 bases. There are 13 residues in the CDR3. V dropped 0 bases and J dropped 7 bases, with 10 bases sitting between them. CDR1 is KGHSH, CDR2 LQKENI, per germline. The CDR3 bases are TGTGCCAGCTCACCACCGTTCGGGGGTGAGCAGTACTTC. It codes for CASSPPFGGEQYF.

This clone was picked up a small number of times. The rearrangement joins TRBV30 to TRBJ2-4, with a tentative D call TRBD1 (6 bases). V lost 5 bases and J 10 bases, leaving 24 bases between the germline ends. Per germline, CDR1 GTSNPN and CDR2 SVGIG (reference sequence). The CDR3 totals 15 residues. CDR3 DNA: TGTGCCTGGTCCTCTACACCTTCTGGGACAAGTATTCAGTACTTC. Its protein product is CAWSSTPSGTSIQYF.

The chain combines TRBV29-1 with TRBJ1-1; 8 bases are a match to TRBD1. CDR1 is SQVTM, CDR2 ANQGSEA, per germline. V lost 7 bases, J lost 1 base, and 2 bases stayed unmatched. This CDR3 is 12 amino acids long. CDR3 coding DNA: TGCAGCGCCGGGACAGGGAACACTGAAGCTTTCTTT. Translating gives CSAGTGNTEAFF.

The chain couples TRBV30 to TRBJ1-2, with TRBD1 matching 9 bases. The CDR3 length is 15 residues. From germline, CDR1 is GTSNPN and CDR2 SVGIG (reference sequence). Trimming took 2 bases from V and 7 from J; bases not matched to a gene: 11. The CDR3 region is CAWSIQGTGNFGYTF. The CDR3 DNA sequence: TGTGCCTGGAGTATACAAGGGACAGGGAATTTTGGCTACACCTTC. Full variable domain (rest looked up from reference TRBV30 and TRBJ1-2): SQTIHQWPATLVQPVGSPLSLECTVEGTSNPNLYWYRQAAGRGLQLLFYSVGIGQISSEVPQNLSASRPQDRQFILSSKKLLLSDSGFYLCAWSIQGTGNFGYTFGSGTRLTVV.

J is TRBJ2-3 and V is TRBV4-3; D is possibly TRBD1 (6 bases). Trimming left V 3 bases short and J 5 bases short, with 9 bases between. Germline CDR1 LGHNA, CDR2 YSLEER. This CDR3 region has 13 residues. The CDR3 DNA sequence: TGCGCCAGCAGCCATGTACAGGGAGATACGCAGTATTTT. Protein: CASSHVQGDTQYF.

The chain uses TRBV2 and TRBJ2-1; 7 bases line up with TRBD2. J gave up 10 bases and V 8 bases, and 8 bases lay outside the gene matches. The CDR3 is made up of 12 amino acids. Germline V gene lookup returns CDR1 SNHLY and CDR2 FYNNEI. The CDR3 sequence is CASYPGAGEQFF. CDR3 in DNA: TGTGCCAGCTACCCCGGAGCGGGGGAGCAGTTCTTC.

This rearrangement joins TRBV29-1 to TRBJ1-1, with D perhaps TRBD1 (5 bases). This CDR3 has 11 amino acids. The germline CDR1 and CDR2 sequences are SQVTM and ANQGSEA. V lost 2 bases and J lost 6, with 7 bases in between. The CDR3 spells CSVEPGAEAFF. DNA of the CDR3: TGCAGCGTTGAACCGGGGGCTGAAGCTTTCTTT.

In its sample, this clone was seen many times. Other DNA sequences in this specimen translate into the identical CDR3. The gene calls are TRBV30 and TRBJ2-7; no clear D. Germline values: CDR1 GTSNPN, CDR2 SVGIG (reference sequence). This CDR3 comprises 11 residues. Trimming stripped 2 bases from V and 4 bases from J, with 6 bases between. CDR3 protein: CAWSTNYEQYF. CDR3 in DNA: TGTGCCTGGAGTACGAATTACGAGCAGTACTTC.

The chain joins TRBV30 to TRBJ1-2; no clear D gene. Germline CDR1 GTSNPN, CDR2 SVGIG (reference sequence). This CDR3 has 12 amino acids. V was trimmed by 1 base and J by 4 bases, leaving 7 bases between them. CDR3 DNA: TGTGCCTGGAGTGATCACAGCTATGGCTACACCTTC. This codes for CAWSDHSYGYTF.

The chain joins TRBV2 to TRBJ2-5, with D tentatively TRBD2 (6 bases). V lost 6 bases and J 3 bases, leaving 11 bases between the germline ends. This CDR3 is 13 amino acids long. Germline CDR1 SNHLY, CDR2 FYNNEI. Written as DNA, the CDR3 is TGTGCCAGCAGCGGGGACTCAAAAGAGACCCAGTACTTC. It encodes CASSGDSKETQYF.

The V call is TRBV29-1, the J call TRBJ2-1; the match to TRBD1 covers 9 bases. With V trimmed by 4 bases and J by 7 bases, 8 bases remained unmatched. Germline V gene lookup returns CDR1 SQVTM and CDR2 ANQGSEA. CDR3 length equals 14 residues. This CDR3 is CSVARGQGWNEQFF. The CDR3 DNA reads TGCAGCGTTGCGAGAGGACAGGGGTGGAATGAGCAGTTCTTC.

The J gene is TRBJ1-2, the V gene TRBV30; 8 bases align to TRBD1. This CDR3 is 13 amino acids long. J lost 7 bases, V lost 7 bases, and 11 bases had no gene match. Germline V lookup: CDR1 GTSNPN, CDR2 SVGIG (reference sequence). The chain's CDR3 is CAYDTGGMSGYTF. The CDR3 DNA sequence: TGTGCCTACGACACAGGGGGAATGAGTGGCTACACCTTC.

The chain is built from TRBV5-1 and TRBJ2-3, with D unresolved. Per germline, CDR1 SGHRS and CDR2 YFSETQ. This CDR3 has 13 residues. Trimming cost V 5 bases and J 0 bases, with 7 bases left between them. The CDR3 region is CASRSYSTDTQYF. The CDR3 coding sequence is TGCGCCAGCAGGTCATATAGCACAGATACGCAGTATTTT.

The chain joins TRBV29-1 to TRBJ1-2, with no clear D. Trimming shortened V by 2 bases and J by 4 bases, and 17 bases separated the two germline ends. The CDR3 has 15 residues. Germline CDR1 is SQVTM and CDR2 is ANQGSEA. CDR3 sequence: CSVEKSDQSFYGYTF. CDR3 DNA: TGCAGCGTTGAAAAGTCAGACCAGTCTTTCTATGGCTACACCTTC. The entire variable domain, with the rest obtained from reference TRBV29-1 and TRBJ1-2, is as follows: SAVISQKPSRDICQRGTSLTIQCQVDSQVTMMFWYRQQPGQSLTLIATANQGSEATYESGFVIDKFPISRPNLTFSTLTVSNMSPEDSSIYLCSVEKSDQSFYGYTFGSGTRLTVV.

V usage is TRBV29-1 and J usage is TRBJ2-7, with 7 bases matching TRBD1. CDR3 length equals 13 residues. Germline V gene data show CDR1 as SQVTM and CDR2 as ANQGSEA. The V and J ends lost 6 bases and 6 bases, in that order; junction bases with no gene match: 11. CDR3 sequence reads: CSVELTGKSEQYF. Written as DNA, the CDR3 is TGCAGCGTCGAACTGACAGGGAAGTCCGAGCAGTACTTC.

V gene TRBV27 combines with J gene TRBJ2-2; D gene uncertain. This CDR3 has 13 amino acids. V was trimmed by 5 bases and J by 3 bases, leaving 7 bases between them. Germline CDR1 reads MNHEY; CDR2 reads SMNVEV (reference sequence). CDR3 coding DNA: TGTGCCAGCAGTCTAGGGTACACCGGGGAGCTGTTTTTT. This translates into CASSLGYTGELFF.

This clone appeared a single time. This chain connects TRBV2 to TRBJ2-7; 9 bases are shared with TRBD1. Germline CDR1 is SNHLY and CDR2 is FYNNEI. With 6 bases clipped from V and 5 bases from J, the junction kept 5 bases outside the gene matches. The CDR3 consists of 13 residues. CDR3 region: CASRDRGVHEQYF. The CDR3 coding sequence is TGTGCCAGCAGGGACAGGGGTGTGCACGAGCAGTACTTC.

As for this clone: Other DNA sequences in this sample translate to the same CDR3. The gene calls are TRBV5-1 and TRBJ2-5, with TRBD1 matching 11 bases. J was trimmed by 5 bases and V by 2 bases; bases with no gene match: 5. This CDR3 comprises 15 residues. CDR1 is SGHRS, CDR2 YFSETQ, per germline. CDR3 amino acids: CASSLGQGARETQYF. In DNA form, the CDR3 reads TGCGCCAGCAGCTTAGGACAGGGGGCTCGGGAGACCCAGTACTTC.